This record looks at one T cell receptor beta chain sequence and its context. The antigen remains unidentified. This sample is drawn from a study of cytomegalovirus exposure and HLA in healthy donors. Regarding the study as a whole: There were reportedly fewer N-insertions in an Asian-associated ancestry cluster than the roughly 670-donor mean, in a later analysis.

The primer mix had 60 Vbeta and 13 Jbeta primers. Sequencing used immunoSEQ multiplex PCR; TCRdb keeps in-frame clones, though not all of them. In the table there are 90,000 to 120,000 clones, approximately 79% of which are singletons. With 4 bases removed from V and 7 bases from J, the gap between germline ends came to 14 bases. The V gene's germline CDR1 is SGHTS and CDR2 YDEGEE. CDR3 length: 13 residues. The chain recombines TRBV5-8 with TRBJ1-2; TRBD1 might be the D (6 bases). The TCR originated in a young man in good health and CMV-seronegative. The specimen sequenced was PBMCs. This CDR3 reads CASSPTGLGGYTF. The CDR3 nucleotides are TGTGCCAGCAGCCCTACAGGGTTGGGTGGCTACACCTTC. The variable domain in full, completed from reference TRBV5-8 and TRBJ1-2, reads EAGVTQSPTHLIKTRGQQATLRCSPISGHTSVYWYQQALGLGLQFLLWYDEGEERNRGNFPPRFSGRQFPNYSSELNVNALELEDSALYLCASSPTGLGGYTFGSGTRLTVV.